A selection of T cell receptor beta chains follows, all from one sample in a study of cytomegalovirus exposure and HLA in healthy donors. Clones were sequenced by immunoSEQ multiplex PCR, and TCRdb holds only the in-frame ones, with some missing. This table has 150,000 to 200,000 clones, around 75% appearing once. Sequences were obtained from PBMCs. The source is a male donor in good health and CMV-seronegative. CDR3s include the opening cysteine and the closing phenylalanine or tryptophan. A D gene is named only where the DNA matches it firmly. For some rows the clone size is stated as once, few or many, or as a class when expanded; others skip it.

D gene	clone size	J gene	V gene	CDR3 protein	CDR3 DNA
.	.	TRBJ1-1	TRBV2	CASSARTGGTEAFF	TGTGCCAGCAGTGCCCGAACCGGGGGAACTGAAGCTTTCTTT
.	.	TRBJ1-1	TRBV11-2	CASSLELQTAAFF	TGTGCCAGCAGCTTAGAACTGCAGACTGCCGCTTTCTTT
TRBD1	.	TRBJ1-6	TRBV19	CASERDRGGSPLHF	TGTGCCAGTGAACGGGACAGGGGAGGCTCACCCCTCCACTTT
.	.	TRBJ2-7	TRBV10-1	CASSESTGRASYEQYF	TGCGCCAGCAGTGAGTCTACAGGCCGCGCGTCCTACGAGCAGTACTTC
.	.	TRBJ1-1	TRBV7-9	CASSLSRTRPFF	TGTGCCAGCAGCTTATCGCGGACTCGGCCTTTCTTT
.	once	TRBJ2-7	TRBV18	CASSPGFQASYEQYF	TGTGCCAGCTCACCAGGGTTCCAGGCCTCCTACGAGCAGTACTTC
.	.	TRBJ2-6	TRBV5-1	CASSLGGQPGANVLTF	TGCGCCAGCAGCTTGGGTGGACAGCCTGGGGCCAACGTCCTGACTTTC
TRBD2	.	TRBJ2-3	TRBV9	CASSVLAGVTDTQYF	TGTGCCAGCAGCGTACTAGCGGGGGTCACAGATACGCAGTATTTT
.	.	TRBJ1-1	TRBV6-5	CASSVKSEAFF	TGTGCCAGCAGTGTAAAGAGTGAAGCTTTCTTT
.	.	TRBJ1-2	TRBV5-1	CASSAAAVLLDYGYTF	TGCGCCAGCAGCGCGGCAGCTGTCCTCTTGGACTATGGCTACACCTTC
.	once	TRBJ1-2	TRBV28	CASSSVNYGYTF	TGTGCCAGCAGTTCGGTGAACTATGGCTACACCTTC
TRBD1	.	TRBJ1-2	TRBV19	CASSTLPGQGTYNYGYTF	TGTGCCAGTAGTACCTTACCGGGACAGGGGACTTACAACTATGGCTACACCTTC
.	.	TRBJ2-7	TRBV19	CASSRIGGAYEQYF	TGTGCCAGTAGTCGGATTGGGGGCGCCTACGAGCAGTACTTC
.	.	TRBJ2-5	TRBV7-9	CASSTDSQETQYF	TGTGCCAGCAGCACGGACAGCCAAGAGACCCAGTACTTC
TRBD2	.	TRBJ2-1	TRBV11-2	CASSTPVGTSGVNEQFF	TGTGCCAGCAGCACCCCGGTAGGGACTAGCGGGGTCAATGAGCAGTTCTTC
.	.	TRBJ1-5	TRBV19	CASSIQGLRIQPQHF	TGTGCCAGTAGTATCCAGGGGTTAAGGATACAGCCCCAGCATTTT
TRBD1	.	TRBJ1-4	TRBV5-1	CASSLAETGDEKLFF	TGCGCCAGCAGCTTGGCGGAGACAGGGGACGAAAAACTGTTTTTT
TRBD1	.	TRBJ1-2	TRBV30	CAWSVLRGRDGYTF	TGTGCCTGGAGTGTACTCAGGGGGCGCGATGGCTACACCTTC
.	.	TRBJ2-2	TRBV5-1	CASSPPMGLTGELFF	TGCGCCAGCAGCCCGCCGATGGGACTCACCGGGGAGCTGTTTTTT
.	.	TRBJ2-2	TRBV7-8	CASSPRDKNTGELFF	TGTGCCAGCAGCCCCCGGGACAAAAACACCGGGGAGCTGTTTTTT
.	.	TRBJ2-3	TRBV7-9	CASSQQGIDTQYF	TGTGCCAGCAGCCAACAGGGTATCGATACGCAGTATTTT
.	.	TRBJ1-2	TRBV18	CASSPAAGGNYGYTF	TGTGCCAGCTCACCAGCCGCGGGGGGGAACTATGGCTACACCTTC
.	.	TRBJ1-5	TRBV10-2	CASSDTGFQPQHF	TGCGCCAGCAGTGATACAGGGTTTCAGCCCCAGCATTTT
TRBD1	.	TRBJ1-4	TRBV15	CATSREGQWSEKLFF	TGTGCCACCAGCAGGGAGGGACAGTGGTCTGAAAAACTGTTTTTT
.	.	TRBJ1-2	TRBV6-5	CASSEVQRGGYTF	TGTGCCAGCAGTGAAGTGCAGCGGGGTGGCTACACCTTC
TRBD1	once	TRBJ2-4	TRBV19	CASTITGGKGIQYF	TGTGCCAGTACCATAACAGGGGGCAAGGGCATTCAGTACTTC
TRBD2	.	TRBJ2-3	TRBV10-1	CASSDAGGTDTQYF	TGCGCCAGCAGTGATGCGGGGGGGACAGATACGCAGTATTTT
TRBD1	once	TRBJ1-3	TRBV5-1	CASSLGGGQTGNTIYF	TGCGCCAGCAGCTTGGGTGGGGGACAGACTGGAAACACCATATATTTT
TRBD1	.	TRBJ1-4	TRBV5-6	CASSLGTVTGFVF	TGTGCCAGCAGCTTAGGTACGGTGACAGGGTTTGTTTTT
.	.	TRBJ2-7	TRBV10-3	CAISESAGTYEQYF	TGTGCCATCAGTGAGTCGGCAGGGACCTACGAGCAGTACTTC
TRBD1	.	TRBJ1-2	TRBV18	CASSLSGQTDGYTF	TGTGCCAGCTCACTATCGGGACAGACGGATGGCTACACCTTC
.	.	TRBJ1-2	TRBV19	CASSLTWISLGYTF	TGTGCCAGTAGCCTGACTTGGATCTCTTTGGGCTACACCTTC
.	.	TRBJ2-1	TRBV27	CASRSEPGNEQFF	TGTGCCAGCCGCTCGGAGCCCGGCAATGAGCAGTTCTTC
.	.	TRBJ1-1	TRBV14	CASSQNTIAFF	TGTGCCAGCAGCCAAAATACAATAGCTTTCTTT
TRBD1	.	TRBJ1-2	TRBV5-1	CASSSADRDSNYGYTF	TGCGCCAGCAGCTCGGCTGACAGGGATTCTAACTATGGCTACACCTTC
TRBD1	.	TRBJ2-2	TRBV13	CASSPRTGWFTGELFF	TGTGCCAGCAGCCCCAGGACAGGGTGGTTCACCGGGGAGCTGTTTTTT
.	once	TRBJ1-6	TRBV6-1	CASSEIAAGLGVPSPLHF	TGTGCCAGCAGTGAAATAGCGGCAGGCCTTGGGGTACCGTCACCCCTCCACTTT